This T cell receptor beta chain is drawn from a study of T cell responses to AZD1222 COVID-19 vaccine. Here immunoSEQ multiplex PCR was the method, and the copy in TCRdb shows in-frame clones only, minus some. The data contain 250,000 to 300,000 clones, 90% to 95% of them seen just once; the ten biggest clones take up around 0.58%. To note about this clone: Its antigen remains unknown.

Whole-study results and caveats: It was only 6 or 7 AZD1222 recipients who were seropositive at baseline.

Germline V CDR1 and CDR2: LNHDA, SQIVND (reference sequence). There are 14 residues in the CDR3. Trimming stripped 3 bases from V and 6 bases from J, with 12 bases between. The chain is built from TRBV19 and TRBJ2-1; D may be TRBD2 (6 bases). This TCR was recovered from an adult who received the AZD1222 COVID-19 vaccine. This specimen was peripheral blood, taken 28 days after the second AZD1222 dose. The CDR3 protein is CASSIATRGNEQFF. The CDR3 nucleotides are TGTGCCAGTAGTATTGCGACTAGGGGCAATGAGCAGTTCTTC.